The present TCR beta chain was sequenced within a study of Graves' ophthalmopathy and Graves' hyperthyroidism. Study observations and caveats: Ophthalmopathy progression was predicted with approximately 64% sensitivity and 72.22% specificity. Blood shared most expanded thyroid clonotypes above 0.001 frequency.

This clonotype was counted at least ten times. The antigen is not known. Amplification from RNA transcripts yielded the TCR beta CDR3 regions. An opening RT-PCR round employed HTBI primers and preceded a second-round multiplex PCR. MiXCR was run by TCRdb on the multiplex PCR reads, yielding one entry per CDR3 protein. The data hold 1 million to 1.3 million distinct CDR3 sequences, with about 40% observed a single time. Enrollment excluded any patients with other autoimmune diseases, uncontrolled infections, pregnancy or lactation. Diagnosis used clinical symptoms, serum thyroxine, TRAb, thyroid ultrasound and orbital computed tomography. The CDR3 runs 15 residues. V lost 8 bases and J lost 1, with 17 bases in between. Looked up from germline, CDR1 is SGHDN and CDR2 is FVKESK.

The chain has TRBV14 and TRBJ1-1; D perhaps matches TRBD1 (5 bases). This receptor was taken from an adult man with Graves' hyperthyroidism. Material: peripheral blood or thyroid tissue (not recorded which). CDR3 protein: CASGALGVGNTEAFF. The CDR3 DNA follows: TGTGCCAGCGGGGCTTTGGGGGTTGGGAACACTGAAGCTTTCTTT.